This T cell receptor (beta chain) was captured in a study of blood T cell repertoires in COVID-19. About the study: Samples came from the United States, Italy and Spain, spanning acute and convalescent COVID-19.

Assay: immunoSEQ multiplex PCR; the TCRdb copy retains only in-frame clones and omits some. The data contain some 240,000 clones, 75% to 85% of them singletons. The CDR3 length is 14 residues. V was cut by 2 bases and J by 8 bases, with 15 bases left in between. CDR1 and CDR2 (germline): LNHDA, SQIVND (reference sequence). The receptor comes from a woman in her 70s with COVID-19, enrolled during active disease. The rearrangement uses TRBV19 and TRBJ1-2; the D gene is possibly TRBD1 (5 bases). Sequenced material: peripheral blood. CDR3 region: CASSIRGQGEGYTF. The CDR3 DNA follows: TGTGCCAGTAGTATAAGAGGTCAGGGTGAAGGCTACACCTTC.